The clone carrying this TCR beta chain was detected only once. Looked up from germline, CDR1 is MNHEY and CDR2 is SVGEGT. Losses at the gene ends were 0 bases for V and 0 bases for J; bases not matched to a gene: 10. The CDR3 length is 19 residues. This sample is part of a study of blood T cell repertoires in COVID-19. The wider study: Collection of acute and convalescent COVID-19 samples took place in the United States, Italy and Spain. T cells, B-cell-depleted T cells, or PBMCs provided the cDNA or gDNA that served as material.

Participants were aged roughly 18 to 89 years, lived in roughly 23 US areas, and enrolled virtually. Original handling: Amplifying reference gene primers gave estimates of nucleated cell counts. TCRdb keeps only in-frame clones here, not all; method: immunoSEQ multiplex PCR. That table is the source of V, J and clone size, and D and trimming were worked out from the DNA. The top ten clones hold approximately 4.5% of a sample with about 260,000 clones, around 84% of them seen once. What was sequenced was PBMCs or T cells enriched from blood (not recorded which). This sequence originates from a man in his thirties or forties with acute COVID-19. The chain couples TRBV6-2 or TRBV6-3 to TRBJ2-7; TRBD2 agrees at 11 bases. Here the CDR3 reads CASSYSYRGLAALSYEQYV. Here the CDR3 DNA reads TGTGCCAGCAGTTACTCTTACCGGGGACTAGCGGCACTCTCCTACGAGCAGTACGTC.